The present T cell receptor (beta chain) was sequenced within a study of naive and memory T cell subsets. Study-wide results and caveats: TCRs were reportedly recovered from both biopsy types, mostly tuberculin test sites.

In its sample, this clonotype was seen many times. Its antigen is currently unknown. Treatment here: skin biopsy from PPD injection site in Mantoux-positive individual. An oligonucleotide containing a UMI was ligated to the 3' end of TCR cDNA. Skin biopsies came from PPD injection sites in Mantoux-positive individuals. Cells were not sorted; total RNA input targeted about 1 to 1000 ng. Germline CDR1 SGHRS, CDR2 YFSETQ. The CDR3 contains 17 residues. V shed 3 bases and J shed 4 bases, with 20 bases lying between them. Ligated cDNA underwent four rounds of PCR with nested alpha and beta constant region primers and SP2. For blood and skin samples, reverse transcription used TCR alpha and beta constant primers. TCRdb passed the UMI-ligation and nested PCR reads through MiXCR, listing each CDR3 protein once. The sample has roughly 13,000 distinct CDR3 sequences, more than 4% seen once.

This receptor was obtained from an adult in good health. This rearrangement joins TRBV5-1 to TRBJ2-1; D possibly corresponds to TRBD1 (6 bases). Source: skin, taken from a tuberculin skin test site. The CDR3 DNA reads TGCGCCAGCAGCTCGACCCCGGTGAACAGGGAGTACAATGAGCAGTTCTTC. This encodes CASSSTPVNREYNEQFF.